This T cell receptor beta chain was identified in a study of STAT5B mutations in CD4+ large granular lymphocyte leukemia (dated by TCRdb to between 2021 and 2024). At the level of the whole study: Among healthy controls, the CDR3 'QG' motif was associated with a particular HLA allele. The TCRbeta repertoires of CD4+ T-cell large granular lymphocyte leukemia patients were compared with the TCRbeta repertoires of healthy blood donors. Flow cytometry performed on FACSCanto II or FACSVerse showed that the purified fractions had more than 95% purity among lymphocytes. Overall study results and their limits: Main leukemic clonotypes were private to each patient, although approximately 25% appeared at low frequency in other patients' non-leukemic repertoires. Enrichment of TRBV06-family usage was observed among the top patient clones (8/27) relative to healthy controls (2/35). Compared with healthy CD4+ repertoires, CD4-sorted patient repertoires appeared more clonal, and this difference remained even after the putative leukemic clones were removed. The data were not HLA-matched, and the higher clonality in CD4+ T-LGLL than in CD8+ T-LGLL could be due to the relatively small sample size.

Points on this clone: Its target antigen remains unknown. No clone much larger than this one lies a single base away; base qualities are absent.

TCRbeta rearrangements were sequenced from genomic DNA using the immunoSEQ assay at survey resolution. Turning to the authors' computational methods: A lowest detectable productive clonotype frequency of 2.59 x 10-5 was observed in the TCR sequencing data. Analyses included only productive TCRbeta rearrangements, meaning complete and in-frame sequences. Sample clonality was computed as Simpson clonality in the immunoSEQ Analyzer version 3.0. Clones were categorized by frequency as very rare, small, medium, large (1-20%) or hyperexpanded (>20%). OLGA 1.2.3 estimated generation probabilities, VDJtools produced V-gene circos plots, VDJdb was queried for specificities, and GLIPH identified CDR3 motifs. Here the immuneACCESS table is served through TCRdb, limited to in-frame sequences with V and J called. Missing clones are a known gap in these copies; in checked studies unresolved V genes cover under half, and the rest lacks a known reason. Clonal size and the V and J genes are those of that table, whereas D and trimming came from the DNA. The sample has approximately 30,000 clones on record, around 80% of them singletons. The ten largest clones represent under 2.5% of the sample.

Buffy coats from 37 blood donors, supplied by the Finnish Red Cross blood service, were used as healthy controls. All TCR-sequenced material derived from peripheral blood: patient blood samples and healthy donor buffy coats. Ficoll-Hypaque gradient centrifugation was used to isolate peripheral blood mononuclear cells. For the healthy controls, CD4+ cells were obtained from buffy coats by magnetic purification. The Gentra Puregene Cell and Tissue kit was used for genomic DNA extraction, and quantification was performed on a Qubit 2.0 fluorometer. The CDR3 holds 12 amino acids from the cysteine to the phenylalanine. Just the 36-base CDR3 DNA is kept, in frame starting at base 1. The germline V gene sets CDR1 to SGHTA and CDR2 to FQGNSA. The V end loses 2 bases and the J end loses 7 bases, and a stretch of 6 bases separates them.

The sequence joins TRBV7-2 to TRBJ2-1, with TRBD1 as a weak D call on 6 bases. This clonotype was sampled from a human donor in good health. The source material was CD4+ T cells from blood buffy coats. The DNA reads TGTGCCAGCAGCTTAAGGGGGAATGAGCAGTTCTTC. Its coded protein is CASSLRGNEQFF. Reference TRBV7-2 and TRBJ2-1 genes cover what lies past the CDR3, so the full variable domain is GAGVSQSPSNKVTEKGKDVELRCDPISGHTALYWYRQSLGQGLEFLIYFQGNSAPDKSGLPSDRFSAERTGGSVSTLTIQRTQQEDSAVYLCASSLRGNEQFFGPGTRLTVL.